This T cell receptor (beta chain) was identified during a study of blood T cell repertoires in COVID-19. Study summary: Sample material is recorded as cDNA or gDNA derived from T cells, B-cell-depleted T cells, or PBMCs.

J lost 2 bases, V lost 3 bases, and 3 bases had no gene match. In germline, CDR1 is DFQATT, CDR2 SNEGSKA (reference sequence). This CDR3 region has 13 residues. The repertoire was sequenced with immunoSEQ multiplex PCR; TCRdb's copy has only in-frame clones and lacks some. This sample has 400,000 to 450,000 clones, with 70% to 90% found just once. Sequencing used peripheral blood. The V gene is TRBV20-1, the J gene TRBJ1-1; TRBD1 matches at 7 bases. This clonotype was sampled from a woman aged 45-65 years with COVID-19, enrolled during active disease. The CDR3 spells CSASGTVNTEAFF. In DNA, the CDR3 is TGCAGTGCTAGTGGGACAGTTAACACTGAAGCTTTCTTT.